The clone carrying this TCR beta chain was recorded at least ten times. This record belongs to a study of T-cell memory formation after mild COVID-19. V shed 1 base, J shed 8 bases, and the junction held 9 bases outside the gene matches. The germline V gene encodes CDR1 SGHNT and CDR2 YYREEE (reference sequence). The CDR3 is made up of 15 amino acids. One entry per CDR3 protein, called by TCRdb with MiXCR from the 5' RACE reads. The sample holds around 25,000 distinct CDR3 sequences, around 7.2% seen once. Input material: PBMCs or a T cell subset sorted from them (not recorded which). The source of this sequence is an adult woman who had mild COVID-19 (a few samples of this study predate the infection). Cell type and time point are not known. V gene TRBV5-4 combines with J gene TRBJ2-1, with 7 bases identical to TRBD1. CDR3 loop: CASSLTQGVAHEQFF. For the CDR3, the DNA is TGTGCCAGCAGCTTGACTCAGGGGGTGGCACATGAGCAGTTCTTC.